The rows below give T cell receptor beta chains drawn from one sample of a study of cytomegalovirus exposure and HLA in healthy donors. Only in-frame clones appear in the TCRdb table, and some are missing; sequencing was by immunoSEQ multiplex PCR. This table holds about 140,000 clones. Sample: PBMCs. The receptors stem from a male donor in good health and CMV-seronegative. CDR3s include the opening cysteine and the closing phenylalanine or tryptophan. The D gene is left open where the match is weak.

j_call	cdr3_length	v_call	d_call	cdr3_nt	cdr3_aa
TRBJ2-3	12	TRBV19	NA	TGTGCCAGTAGTTCCCTAGCGAATACGCAGTATTTT	CASSSLANTQYF
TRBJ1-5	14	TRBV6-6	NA	TGTGCCAGCAAGACATCGGAAGTTGTTCAGCCCCAGCATTTT	CASKTSEVVQPQHF
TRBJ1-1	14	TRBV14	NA	TGTGCCAGCAGCCAAGATTCGGGGGAAAGGGAAGCTTTCTTT	CASSQDSGEREAFF
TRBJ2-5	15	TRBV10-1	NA	TGCGCCAGCAGTGAGTCGAGGAGTGTTGGCGGGACCCAGTACTTC	CASSESRSVGGTQYF
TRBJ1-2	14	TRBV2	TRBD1	TGTGCCAGCAGTGACTTAACAGGGGAATATGGCTACACCTTC	CASSDLTGEYGYTF
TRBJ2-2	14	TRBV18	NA	TGTGCCAGCTCACCCGGACTTTCCGACCGGGCGCTGTTTTTT	CASSPGLSDRALFF
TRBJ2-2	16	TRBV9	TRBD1	TGTGCCAGCAGTCCCTACGCGACAGGGAGCACCGGGGAGCTGTTTTTT	CASSPYATGSTGELFF
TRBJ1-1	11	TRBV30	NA	TGTGCCTGGAAGCGAACGACTGAAGCTTTCTTT	CAWKRTTEAFF
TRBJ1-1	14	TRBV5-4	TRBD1	TGTGCCAGCAGCTTGGGGACAGGCCGGCTTGAAGCTTTCTTT	CASSLGTGRLEAFF
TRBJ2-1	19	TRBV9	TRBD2	TGTGCCAGCAGCGTCTCCACCTCTACCAGCGGGAGCCTTCAGAATGAGCAGTTCTTC	CASSVSTSTSGSLQNEQFF
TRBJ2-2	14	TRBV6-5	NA	TGTGCCAGCAGTTACGCGGTCTCTGCCGGGGAGCTGTTTTTT	CASSYAVSAGELFF
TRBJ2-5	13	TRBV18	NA	TGTGCCAGCTCACCAAACCGGGAAGAGACCCAGTACTTC	CASSPNREETQYF
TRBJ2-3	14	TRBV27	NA	TGTGCCAGCAGTGGAGAGCGGAGGGCAGATACGCAGTATTTT	CASSGERRADTQYF
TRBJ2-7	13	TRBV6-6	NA	TGTGCCAGCAGTTACTCCGGGGACTACGAGCAGTACTTC	CASSYSGDYEQYF
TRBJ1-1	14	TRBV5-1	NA	TGCGCCAGCAGCTTGGGGGCTATGAACACTGAAGCTTTCTTT	CASSLGAMNTEAFF
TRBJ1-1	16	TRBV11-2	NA	TGTGCCAGCAGCTTAGGCTTCGCAGGGGTGAACACTGAAGCTTTCTTT	CASSLGFAGVNTEAFF
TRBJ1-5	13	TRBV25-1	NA	TGTGCCAGCAGTGAACAGGGTAATCAGCCCCAGCATTTT	CASSEQGNQPQHF
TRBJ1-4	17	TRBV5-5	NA	TGTGCCAGCAGCTTCACTGGACAGACAGGATATAATGAAAAACTGTTTTTT	CASSFTGQTGYNEKLFF
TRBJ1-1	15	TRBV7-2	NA	TGTGCCAGCAGCTTAGTTGGGGGGATACTCACTGAAGCTTTCTTT	CASSLVGGILTEAFF
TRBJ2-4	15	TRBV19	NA	TGTGCCAGTAACCCCATTCCGGGGAAGGGAAACATTCAGTACTTC	CASNPIPGKGNIQYF
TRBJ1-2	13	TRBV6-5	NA	TGTGCCAGCAGAGGGGGTAGGGGGACGGGCTACACCTTC	CASRGGRGTGYTF
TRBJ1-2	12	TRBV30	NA	TGTGCCTGGAGTGTGAGACCGGGGGGCTACACCTTC	CAWSVRPGGYTF
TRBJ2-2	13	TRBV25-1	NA	TGTGCCAGCAGTGTCTCGGACACCGGGGAGCTGTTTTTT	CASSVSDTGELFF
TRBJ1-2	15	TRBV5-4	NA	TGTGCCAGCAGCATCAGTGGGGGCCGTCTCTATGGCTACACCTTC	CASSISGGRLYGYTF
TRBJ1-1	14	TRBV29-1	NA	TGCAGCGTAGGTGTGACAGATTACAACACTGAAGCTTTCTTT	CSVGVTDYNTEAFF
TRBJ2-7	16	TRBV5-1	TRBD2	TGCGCCAGCGGGGAGGGTTTTGGACTAGCGGGAAAGGAGCAGTACTTC	CASGEGFGLAGKEQYF
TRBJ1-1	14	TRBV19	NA	TGTGCCAGTAGTATTACGACAAGGAACACTGAAGCTTTCTTT	CASSITTRNTEAFF
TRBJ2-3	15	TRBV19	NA	TGTGCCAGTAGCTCCGGGGCGGGACCAGCAGATACGCAGTATTTT	CASSSGAGPADTQYF
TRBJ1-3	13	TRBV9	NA	TGTGCCAGCAGCCTCCAATCGAGAGACTCGTTATATTTT	CASSLQSRDSLYF
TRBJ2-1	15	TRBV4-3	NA	TGCGCCAGCAGCCAAGTATGGGGCCGCGTAGATGAGCAGTTCTTC	CASSQVWGRVDEQFF